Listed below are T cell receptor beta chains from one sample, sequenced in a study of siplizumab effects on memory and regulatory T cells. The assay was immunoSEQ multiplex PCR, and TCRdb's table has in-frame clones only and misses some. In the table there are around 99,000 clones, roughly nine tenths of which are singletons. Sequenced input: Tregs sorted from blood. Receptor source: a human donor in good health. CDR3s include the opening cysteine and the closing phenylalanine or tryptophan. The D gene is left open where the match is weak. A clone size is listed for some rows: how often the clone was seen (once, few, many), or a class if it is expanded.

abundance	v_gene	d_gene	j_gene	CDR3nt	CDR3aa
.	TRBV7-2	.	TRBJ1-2	TGTGCCAGCAGCTTAGGGACAGACTATGGCTACACCTTC	CASSLGTDYGYTF
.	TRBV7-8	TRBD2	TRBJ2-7	TGTGCCAGCAGCTCCCGCCGCGGGGAACTAGCGGAAACCTACGAGCAGTACTTC	CASSSRRGELAETYEQYF
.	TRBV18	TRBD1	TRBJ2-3	TGTGCCAGCTCGACAACGACAGGGGAGACGCAGTATTTT	CASSTTTGETQYF
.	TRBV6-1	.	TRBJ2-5	TGTGCCAGCACATCAGTGCTCACCGAGACCCAGTACTTC	CASTSVLTETQYF
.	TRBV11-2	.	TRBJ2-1	TGTGCCAGCAGCGCCGCCTGGGGGGTTCGGTCCTACAATGAGCAGTTCTTC	CASSAAWGVRSYNEQFF
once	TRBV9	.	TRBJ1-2	TGTGCCAGCAGCGTTCAAGGTCCTTATGGCTACACCTTC	CASSVQGPYGYTF
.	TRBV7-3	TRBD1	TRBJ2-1	TGTGCCAGCAGCTTAACTCTAGGGGGCGAAAACAATGAGCAGTTCTTC	CASSLTLGGENNEQFF
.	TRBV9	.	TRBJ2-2	TGTGCCAGCAGCGCGGGTAAGGGTTTGACGACCGGGGAGCTGTTTTTT	CASSAGKGLTTGELFF
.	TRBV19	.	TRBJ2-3	TGTGCCAGTAGAAGGGGGACCGCAGATACGCAGTATTTT	CASRRGTADTQYF
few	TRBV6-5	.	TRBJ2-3	TGTGCCAGCAGCCCCAATATCGCACCGGATACGCAGTATTTT	CASSPNIAPDTQYF
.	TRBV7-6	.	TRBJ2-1	TGTGCCAGCACCCCCTCAGCGACTACCGATGAGCAGTTCTTC	CASTPSATTDEQFF
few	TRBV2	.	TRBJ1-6	TGTGCCAGCAGTCGAATCCTGGGGTCACCCCTCCACTTT	CASSRILGSPLHF
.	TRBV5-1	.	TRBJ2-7	TGCGCCAGCAGCTTGGTCCCGTATGGAATTGGCGAGCAGTACTTC	CASSLVPYGIGEQYF
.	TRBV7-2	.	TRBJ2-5	TGTGCCAGCAGCAGAAGTTTCGGAGGGGCCGGAGAGACCCAGTACTTC	CASSRSFGGAGETQYF
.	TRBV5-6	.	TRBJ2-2	TGTGCCAGCAGCCTACTGGGACTGAACACCGGGGAGCTGTTTTTT	CASSLLGLNTGELFF
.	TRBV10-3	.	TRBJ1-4	TGTGCCATCAGACCAAATACAGGGGAAAAACTGTTTTTT	CAIRPNTGEKLFF
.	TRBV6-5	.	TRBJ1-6	TGTGCCAGCAGTTACTATGAGAATTCACCCCTCCACTTT	CASSYYENSPLHF
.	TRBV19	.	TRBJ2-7	TGTGCCAGTAGTATAGACCTCTCCTACGAGCAGTACTTC	CASSIDLSYEQYF
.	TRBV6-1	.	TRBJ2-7	TGTGCCAGCAGTGTCGGCGGGTTCTCCTACGAGCAGTACTTC	CASSVGGFSYEQYF
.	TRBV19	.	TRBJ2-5	TGTGCCAGTAGTACTGACGAGGGGGCCCGGAGGGCCCAGTACTTC	CASSTDEGARRAQYF
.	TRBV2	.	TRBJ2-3	TGTGCCAGCCCCGGGCTAGTCGAACCAGATACGCAGTATTTT	CASPGLVEPDTQYF
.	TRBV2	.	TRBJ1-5	TGTGCCAGCAGTGAAACGACAGGAGCTAATCAGCCCCAGCATTTT	CASSETTGANQPQHF
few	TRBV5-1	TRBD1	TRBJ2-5	TGCGCCAGCAGCTTGGAGGGACAGCGGCAAGAGACCCAGTACTTC	CASSLEGQRQETQYF
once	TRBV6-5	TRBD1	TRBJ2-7	TGTGCCAGCAGTTCGGACAGGCCCTACGAGCAGTACTTC	CASSSDRPYEQYF
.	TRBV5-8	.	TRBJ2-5	TGTGCCAGCAGTCCCAAAAGCGGGCGGACCCAGTACTTC	CASSPKSGRTQYF
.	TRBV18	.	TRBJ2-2	TGTGCCAGCTCACCAAATTCAGGCAGGGAGATCACCGGGGAGCTGTTTTTT	CASSPNSGREITGELFF
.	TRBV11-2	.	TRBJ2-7	TGTGCCAGCAGCTTAGTTTCCGGGATCTACGAGCAGTACTTC	CASSLVSGIYEQYF
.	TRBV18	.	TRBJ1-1	TGTGCCAGCTCAGTCGGAGGGGGGAACACTGAAGCTTTCTTT	CASSVGGGNTEAFF
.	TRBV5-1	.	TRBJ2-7	TGCGCCAGCAGCTTCGGACAGCCTGGCTCCTACGAGCAGTACTTC	CASSFGQPGSYEQYF
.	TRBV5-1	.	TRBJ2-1	TGCGCCAGCAGCTCGTGGGACACGGGTTCCAATGAGCAGTTCTTC	CASSSWDTGSNEQFF
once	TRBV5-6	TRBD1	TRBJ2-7	TGTGCCAGCAGCTTGGGGGACAGGGCCTACGAGCAGTACTTC	CASSLGDRAYEQYF
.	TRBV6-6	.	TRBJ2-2	TGTGCCAGCAGTTGGTCTAGGGGCACCGGGGAGCTGTTTTTT	CASSWSRGTGELFF
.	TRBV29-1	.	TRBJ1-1	TGCAGCGTCCAACGGCTGGACAGTGGAGCTGAAGCTTTCTTT	CSVQRLDSGAEAFF
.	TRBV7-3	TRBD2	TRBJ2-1	TGTGCCAGCAGCGACCCGGGCGGGAGTAACGAGCAGTTCTTC	CASSDPGGSNEQFF
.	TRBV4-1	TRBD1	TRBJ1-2	TGCGCCAGCAGCACTTACACAGGGGCCCTTTCCTTTCGGCTCGGTGGCTACACCTTC	CASSTYTGALSFRLGGYTF
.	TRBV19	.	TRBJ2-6	TGTGCCAGTAGTATAGATCTCAGGGTCTCTGGGGCCAACGTCCTGACTTTC	CASSIDLRVSGANVLTF
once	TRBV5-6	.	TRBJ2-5	TGTGCCAGCAGCTTGTGGGGGCTCGGGTGGACCCAGTACTTC	CASSLWGLGWTQYF
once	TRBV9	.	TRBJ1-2	TGTGCCAGCAGCGTATTGGGGAACTATGGCTACACCTTC	CASSVLGNYGYTF
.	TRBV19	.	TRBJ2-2	TGTGCCAGTAGTATAGGATCGAGGGGATCCGGGGAGCTGTTTTTT	CASSIGSRGSGELFF
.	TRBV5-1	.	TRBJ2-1	TGCGCCAGCAGCCCGAGACCGCTATCGAGCTCCTACAATGAGCAGTTCTTC	CASSPRPLSSSYNEQFF
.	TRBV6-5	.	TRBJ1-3	TGTGCCAGCAGTTACTCGAATCCGGGATTAGGAAACACCATATATTTT	CASSYSNPGLGNTIYF
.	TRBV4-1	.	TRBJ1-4	TGCGCCAGCAGCCAAGAAGCGATCGATGAAAAACTGTTTTTT	CASSQEAIDEKLFF
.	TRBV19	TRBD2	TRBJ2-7	TGTGCCAGTAGCTGGCGGGAGGGCCTTCACGAGCAGTACTTC	CASSWREGLHEQYF
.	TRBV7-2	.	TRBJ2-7	TGTGCCAGCACCTTAGGAGTGACCTACGAGCAGTACTTC	CASTLGVTYEQYF
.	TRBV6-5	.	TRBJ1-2	TGTGCCAGCACCTCAAGCAGGGGCTATGGCTACACCTTC	CASTSSRGYGYTF
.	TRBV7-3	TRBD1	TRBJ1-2	TGTGCCAGCAGCCCGGACAGGAACTATGGCTACACCTTC	CASSPDRNYGYTF
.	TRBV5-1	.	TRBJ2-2	TGCGCCAGCAGCTTGACCCCCAGGGTCAGCGGGGAGCTGTTTTTT	CASSLTPRVSGELFF
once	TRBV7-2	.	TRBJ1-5	TGTGCCAGCAGCTTATTGGCAGGAGTAAATCAGCCCCAGCATTTT	CASSLLAGVNQPQHF
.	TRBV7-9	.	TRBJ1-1	TGTGCCAGCAGCTTTTCTCCCTCGGGTCCCACTGAAGCTTTCTTT	CASSFSPSGPTEAFF
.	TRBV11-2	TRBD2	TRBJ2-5	TGTGCCAGCAGCTTAGTAGCGGGGGGACAAGAGACCCAGTACTTC	CASSLVAGGQETQYF
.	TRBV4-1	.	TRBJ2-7	TGCGCCAGCAGCCTTAGAGTTTCCGGGACACCAGCCTACGAGCAGTACTTC	CASSLRVSGTPAYEQYF
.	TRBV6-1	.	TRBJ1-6	TGTGCCACGGTTGTGTGGTATTCACCCCTCCACTTT	CATVVWYSPLHF
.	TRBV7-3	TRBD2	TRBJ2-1	TGTGCCAGCAGTGTGATGGGGCGGGAGAACAATGAGCAGTTCTTC	CASSVMGRENNEQFF
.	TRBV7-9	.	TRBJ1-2	TGTGCCAGCAGCTTAGAGGGATCCCTCTCCTATGGCTACACCTTC	CASSLEGSLSYGYTF
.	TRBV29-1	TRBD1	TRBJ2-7	TGCAGCGCCAACTTGGGACAGGGAAACGAGCAGTACTTC	CSANLGQGNEQYF